This T cell receptor (beta chain) comes out of a study of blood T cells in healthy people across ages (dated by TCRdb to about 2015). Describing the broader study: In model experiments, roughly one uniquely barcoded TCR beta cDNA molecule per two T cells was captured by template switching. Using deep sequencing normalized with unique cDNA molecular identifiers, the study measured how TCR beta repertoire diversity changes with age. Donors were grouped into four age groups: young (average roughly 17 years), middle-aged (less than 40), aged (62) and long-lived (around 80). To avoid experimental bias, donors of different ages were distributed randomly across sequencing lanes. Using the same blood draw, the study looked at two additional independent replicas of 1 million unique cDNA reads for two donors, one aged 18 to 29 and the other aged 80 or older.

In regard to this clonotype: It lacks a known antigen. Qualities for individual bases were not recorded, and no much larger clone is one base off.

Study-wide conclusions, independent of this receptor: A strong correlation was found between observed TCR beta diversity and the percentage of naive T cells measured by flow cytometry. Compared with the aged group, the long-lived group had more naive CD4+ T cells, fewer expanded clones and increased TCR diversity, a pattern suggesting age selection. Since profiling was done on bulk unsorted PBMCs, naive and antigen-experienced compartments could not be conclusively compared. As age increased, observed TCR beta diversity per million T cells dropped in a roughly linear way, and a significant reduction was already evident by age 40. Estimates of total diversity based on one million sequenced T cells were considered lower bounds and underestimates. The CMV infection status of donors was not known, potentially confounding age-related changes in expanded clonotypes.

The roughly 39 donors, aged about 6 to 100 years, were systemically healthy Caucasian individuals from Russia. About 9.8 milliliters of peripheral blood were drawn from each donor into EDTA-treated Vacutainer tubes. PBMCs were isolated by Ficoll-Paque density-gradient centrifugation, with at least 6 million obtained per sample. Total RNA, at least 5 micrograms per sample, was extracted from PBMCs with Trizol reagent. For every donor, flow cytometry on a PBMC aliquot measured the percentage of naive CD45RAhigh/CD27high T cells. Library method: 5' RACE. Sequencing used an Illumina HiSeq 2500. A second PCR of about 7 to 12 cycles was run with a J-beta primer mix and a sample-barcoded 5' primer. Each TCR beta cDNA molecule received a unique molecular identifier from a template-switch 5' adaptor carrying 12 random nucleotides. At least 3 million CDR3-containing paired-end reads were obtained from each sample. All of the RNA was converted into first-strand cDNA using the Mint cDNA synthesis kit, with a TRBC-specific oligonucleotide serving as the primer. Following uracil-DNA glycosylase treatment, a first 18-cycle PCR with universal primers M1SS and BC2_uni_R was performed on all cDNA. The paper's processing steps were these. Each sample was normalized by randomly selecting 1 million high-quality reads, each carrying a distinct molecular identifier. Instead of being binned into consensus sequences, reads with shared molecular identifiers were discarded. MiTCR, with a Q25 quality threshold and the strictest error-elimination algorithm, was used for CDR3 identification, clonotype clustering and error correction. A nonparametric unseen species model with Euler transformation was used to estimate a lower bound on total TCR beta diversity. TCRdb trimmed public reads at Q25 via fastp, called clones via MiXCR and kept in-frame beta chains. One record per CDR3 amino acid sequence lists the most common genes and DNA. The V and J calls shown here were made by TCRdb, not taken from the authors' results. The sample contains about 1.5 million distinct CDR3 sequences, under 55% of them found a single time. The ten largest clones take up approximately 4.1% of the sample.

The CDR3 starts with the cysteine, ends with the phenylalanine, and has 15 residues. The sequence is cut down to CDR3 DNA, 45 bases in frame from base 1. Taken from the germline V gene, the CDR1 and CDR2 loops are MNHEY and SVGEGT. Trimming leaves V shorter by 7 bases and J shorter by 4 bases, with the junction holding 11 bases beyond the gene matches. The receptor's source is a woman aged 18 to 35 in good health. The receptor chain draws on TRBV6-2 or TRBV6-3 and TRBJ2-3; 7 of the junction bases match TRBD1. Sequencing used blood. The base sequence is TGTGCCAGCAATCCCCGGACAGGCTTGGCAGATACGCAGTATTTT. Translated, this is CASNPRTGLADTQYF.